Below, 27 T cell receptor beta chains from the same sample are listed, as sequenced in a study of T cells in Graves' hyperthyroidism and ophthalmopathy. Amplification yielded TCR beta CDR3 regions, with RNA transcripts as the source. With the HTBI primer set, the TCR CDR3 went through a first round of RT-PCR. TCRdb re-analysed the multiplex PCR reads in MiXCR, keeping a single row per CDR3 protein. Seen here are 200,000 to 300,000 distinct CDR3 sequences, around 26% observed once, and the top ten hold approximately 35%. Sequencing used blood. These receptors all come from a woman aged 40 to 50 with Graves' ophthalmopathy.

This clonotype showed up many times. This chain connects TRBV2 to TRBJ2-7, with D tentatively TRBD2 (5 bases). V lost 1 base, J lost 2 bases, and 9 bases lay in between. CDR1 is SNHLY, CDR2 FYNNEI, per germline. CDR3 length: 14 residues. CDR3 sequence: CASSEGTGTYEQYF. The DNA for the CDR3 is TGTGCCAGCAGTGAAGGGACGGGGACCTACGAGCAGTACTTC.

This chain joins TRBV28 and TRBJ2-7; D may be TRBD1 (6 bases). Trimming removed 3 bases at V and 9 bases at J, with 15 bases between. Germline V CDR1 and CDR2: MDHEN, SYDVKM. CDR3 length: 13 amino acids. The CDR3 loop is CASSFEALRGQYF. The CDR3 DNA reads as TGTGCCAGCAGTTTCGAGGCCCTCAGGGGGCAGTACTTC.

V gene TRBV6-5 combines with J gene TRBJ1-2; possibly TRBD1 for D (5 bases). Looked up from germline, CDR1 is MNHEY and CDR2 is SVGAGI. V was trimmed by 5 bases and J by 10 bases, leaving 20 bases between them. The CDR3 consists of 14 residues. CDR3 nucleotide sequence: TGTGCCAGCAGTCACATCCGATGGGGCGGCTCCTACACCTTC. As protein: CASSHIRWGGSYTF.

In this sample, this clonotype turned up many times. This sequence joins TRBV7-6 and TRBJ2-7; D might be TRBD1 or TRBD2, each matching 5 bases. The CDR3 covers 16 residues. V was cut by 5 bases and J by 0 bases, with 17 bases left in between. Germline assignment: CDR1 SGHVS and CDR2 FNYEAQ. CDR3 nucleotides: TGTGCCAGCAGCATCGCAGGGACCGATAACTCCTACGAGCAGTACTTC. Its protein is CASSIAGTDNSYEQYF. The variable domain in full, completed from reference TRBV7-6 and TRBJ2-7, reads GAGVSQSPRYKVTKRGQDVALRCDPISGHVSLYWYRQALGQGPEFLTYFNYEAQQDKSGLPNDRFSAERPEGSISTLTIQRTEQRDSAMYRCASSIAGTDNSYEQYFGPGTRLTVT.

This clonotype came up many times. The chain couples TRBV6-1 to TRBJ2-7; D gene uncertain. V was pared by 2 bases and J by 0 bases, with 14 bases between. The CDR3 contains 16 residues. Germline lookup yields CDR1 MNHNS and CDR2 SASEGT. This chain's CDR3 is CASSEPKGRNSYEQYF. CDR3 bases: TGTGCCAGCAGTGAACCCAAGGGAAGGAACTCCTACGAGCAGTACTTC.

This chain uses TRBV12-3 or TRBV12-4 with TRBJ1-1, with a weak D call TRBD1 (6 bases). This CDR3 has 12 residues. V lost 1 base to trimming and J lost 12 bases, with 12 bases between them. This CDR3 reads CASSLDRATTFF. CDR3 DNA sequence: TGTGCCAGCAGTTTAGACAGGGCGACAACTTTCTTT.

CDR3 protein: CAARGASGSWPYEQYF. The CDR3 region has the DNA TGTGCCGCCCGAGGGGCTAGCGGGAGTTGGCCCTACGAGCAGTACTTC. The rearrangement uses TRBV6-2 or TRBV6-3 and TRBJ2-7; 10 bases map to TRBD2. After removal of 11 bases from V and 2 bases from J, the junction contained 15 bases not matched to a gene. The V gene's germline CDR1 is MNHEY and CDR2 SVGEGT. This CDR3 contains 16 residues.

This clonotype has at least ten counts. V gene TRBV15 combines with J gene TRBJ1-4; D is unclear. Trimming left V 0 bases short and J 2 bases short, with 7 bases between. The CDR3 consists of 15 residues. Germline-derived CDR1 and CDR2 are LNHNV and YYDKDF (reference sequence). The CDR3 reads CATSRDGVTNEKLFF. The CDR3 region has the DNA TGTGCCACCAGCAGAGATGGGGTTACTAATGAAAAACTGTTTTTT. Together with reference TRBV15 and TRBJ1-4, the CDR3 gives the full variable domain: DAMVIQNPRYQVTQFGKPVTLSCSQTLNHNVMYWYQQKSSQAPKLLFHYYDKDFNNEADTPDNFQSRRPNTSFCFLDIRSPGLGDTAMYLCATSRDGVTNEKLFFGSGTQLSVL.

The sample holds many counts of this clonotype. CDR3 nucleotide sequence: TGTGCCACCAGTGATCCAACTAGGGCCAACCAAGAGACCCAGTACTTC. This encodes CATSDPTRANQETQYF. The chain couples TRBV24-1 to TRBJ2-5, with D possibly being TRBD2 (5 bases). The CDR3 contains 16 residues. The V end was cut by 3 bases, the J end by 0 bases, with 13 bases between. CDR1 and CDR2 from the germline V gene are KGHDR and SFDVKD.

This clonotype appeared many times. The chain employs TRBV24-1 and TRBJ2-2; maybe TRBD2 (6 bases). V gave up 4 bases and J gave up 5 bases, with 13 bases separating them. The CDR3 loop spans 15 amino acids. The germline V gene encodes CDR1 KGHDR and CDR2 SFDVKD. DNA of the CDR3: TGTGCCACCAGTGAGGGAAGCGGGTGGACCGGGGAGCTGTTTTTT. It yields the protein CATSEGSGWTGELFF.

This clonotype has only a few counts. V usage is TRBV6-5 and J usage is TRBJ2-4, with TRBD2 matching 7 bases. Germline trimming cut 2 bases from V and 4 bases from J; bases unmatched to any gene: 14. Germline lookup yields CDR1 MNHEY and CDR2 SVGAGI. This CDR3 contains 18 residues. CDR3 sequence: CASSYGASGGVGKNIQYF. CDR3 in DNA: TGTGCCAGCAGTTACGGGGCTAGCGGAGGGGTGGGGAAAAACATTCAGTACTTC.

This clonotype showed up just a few times. A much larger clone sits a single nucleotide away, making a read error possible. The V call is TRBV2, the J call TRBJ2-2; D is possibly TRBD2 (6 bases). Germline V gene lookup returns CDR1 SNHLY and CDR2 FYNNEI. The CDR3 has 14 amino acids. Trimming took 6 bases from V and 4 from J, leaving 12 bases between them. As DNA, the CDR3 is TGTGCCAGCAGCCTGGACTATAGCACCGGGGAGCTGTTTTTT. Its translation: CASSLDYSTGELFF.

This rearrangement joins TRBV6-1 to TRBJ1-2; 8 nucleotides agree with TRBD1. V dropped 9 bases and J dropped 8; count of bases not matched to a gene: 5. The CDR3 contains 11 residues. Per the germline V gene, CDR1 is MNHNS and CDR2 is SASEGT. The CDR3 DNA reads as TGTGCCAGTGGACAGGGCCGAGGCTACACCTTC. This translates into CASGQGRGYTF.

The sample holds many counts of this clonotype. The chain links TRBV11-2 to TRBJ2-5; 7 bases map to TRBD1. Germline V gene lookup returns CDR1 SGHAT and CDR2 FQNNGV. V shed 0 bases, J shed 4 bases, and the junction held 5 bases outside the gene matches. The CDR3 runs 15 residues. CDR3 protein: CASSLERGRRETQYF. For the CDR3, the DNA is TGTGCCAGCAGCTTAGAGAGGGGGCGCAGAGAGACCCAGTACTTC.

This clonotype was found many times. The gene calls are TRBV28 and TRBJ2-5, with 13 bases identical to TRBD2. This CDR3 contains 17 residues. The germline V gene encodes CDR1 MDHEN and CDR2 SYDVKM. V lost 4 bases to trimming and J lost 3 bases; unmatched junction nucleotides: 8. The CDR3 loop is CASSSPRTSGGKETQYF. CDR3 sequence (DNA): TGTGCCAGCAGTTCCCCCCGGACTAGCGGGGGAAAAGAGACCCAGTACTTC.

In this sample, this clonotype turned up many times. The chain uses TRBV27 and TRBJ2-2; D remains unclear. The CDR3 has 14 amino acids. The germline V gene encodes CDR1 MNHEY and CDR2 SMNVEV (reference sequence). Trimming left V 4 bases short and J 2 bases short, with 8 bases between. CDR3 protein: CASSSSPNTGELFF. As DNA, the CDR3 is TGTGCCAGCAGTTCGTCACCTAACACCGGGGAGCTGTTTTTT.

The J gene is TRBJ1-1, the V gene TRBV6-5, with 9 positions matching TRBD1. CDR3 length: 15 residues. The V gene's germline CDR1 is MNHEY and CDR2 SVGAGI. Trimming at V came to 4 bases and at J to 0 bases, leaving 3 bases not matched to a gene. The CDR3 bases are TGTGCCAGCAGTTCTTGGACAGGGGTGAACACTGAAGCTTTCTTT. It encodes CASSSWTGVNTEAFF.

The chain couples TRBV7-9 to TRBJ2-2; D gene unclear. V was pared by 0 bases and J by 6 bases, with 11 bases between. There are 15 residues in the CDR3. Looked up from germline, CDR1 is SEHNR and CDR2 is FQNEAQ (reference sequence). CDR3 sequence: CASSLADRVPGELFF. The CDR3 coding sequence is TGTGCCAGCAGCTTAGCCGATCGGGTACCCGGGGAGCTGTTTTTT.

This clonotype was detected ten times or more. This rearrangement joins TRBV20-1 to TRBJ1-6; 7 nucleotides match TRBD1. From germline, CDR1 is DFQATT and CDR2 SNEGSKA (reference sequence). V lost 1 base, J lost 4 bases, and 4 bases stayed unmatched. This CDR3 is built from 15 residues. CDR3 amino acids: CSARGQGQYNSPLHF. The CDR3 region has the DNA TGCAGTGCTAGAGGACAGGGCCAATATAATTCACCCCTCCACTTT.

Ten or more counts support this clonotype. The chain joins TRBV29-1 to TRBJ1-1; 8 bases are shared with TRBD1. The germline V gene has CDR1 SQVTM and CDR2 ANQGSEA. Losses at the gene ends were 4 bases for V and 6 bases for J; bases not matched to a gene: 16. The CDR3 loop spans 16 amino acids. The DNA of the CDR3 is TGCAGCGTTGTTTGGGGTGCAGGGGGCCCGCTCGCTGAAGCTTTCTTT. It translates to CSVVWGAGGPLAEAFF.

This clonotype was observed many times. V and J are TRBV29-1 and TRBJ1-2, with TRBD1 matching 10 bases. In germline, CDR1 is SQVTM, CDR2 ANQGSEA. The V gene end was trimmed by 5 bases and the J gene end by 5 bases; junction bases not matched to a gene: 2. The CDR3 totals 12 residues. CDR3 protein: CSVLDRGYGYTF. CDR3 in DNA: TGCAGCGTTCTGGACAGGGGGTATGGCTACACCTTC.

The rearrangement links TRBV6-1 to TRBJ2-7; D unresolved. The germline V gene encodes CDR1 MNHNS and CDR2 SASEGT. The CDR3 totals 12 residues. Trimming shortened V by 7 bases and J by 7 bases, and 14 bases separated the two germline ends. The CDR3, as DNA: TGTGCCAGCAAGGTAGCTGGCACTGAGCAGTACTTC. This translates into CASKVAGTEQYF.

This clonotype was counted only a few times. J is TRBJ2-2 and V is TRBV11-2; the D is unclear. Germline values: CDR1 SGHAT, CDR2 FQNNGV. This CDR3 contains 16 residues. The ends were cut back, 6 bases at V and 4 bases at J, with 18 bases in the middle. CDR3 loop: CASSEARGWGTGELFF. CDR3 sequence (DNA): TGTGCCAGCAGTGAAGCGCGAGGTTGGGGCACCGGGGAGCTGTTTTTT.

This clonotype showed up many times. The V gene is TRBV28, the J gene TRBJ2-4, with D possibly being TRBD2 (5 bases). This CDR3 has 14 amino acids. V shed 7 bases and J shed 0 bases, with 10 bases lying between them. Germline V gives CDR1 MDHEN, CDR2 SYDVKM. The CDR3 protein is CASNDGLAKNIQYF. The CDR3 nucleotides are TGTGCCAGCAATGATGGACTAGCCAAAAACATTCAGTACTTC.

There are many counts of this clonotype. This chain links TRBV2 with TRBJ2-7, with D perhaps matching TRBD1 (6 bases). The CDR3 runs to 15 residues. Germline-derived CDR1 and CDR2 are SNHLY and FYNNEI. Trimming shortened V by 3 bases and J by 4 bases, and 16 bases separated the two germline ends. The CDR3 loop reads CASSDLGRGTYEQYF. DNA for the CDR3: TGTGCCAGCAGTGACCTTGGCAGGGGTACGTACGAGCAGTACTTC.

Many counts were recorded for this clonotype. The chain recombines TRBV12-3 or TRBV12-4 with TRBJ1-6, with D perhaps TRBD1 (5 bases). The V and J ends lost 3 bases and 8 bases respectively, with 11 bases between them. The CDR3 sequence is 14 residues long. The chain's CDR3 is CASSFGREDSPLHF. The CDR3, as DNA: TGTGCCAGCAGTTTTGGCAGGGAGGATTCACCCCTCCACTTT.

This clonotype was recorded many times. The CDR3, as DNA: TGTGCCAGCAAAAGAACGGACACGTCCTACGAGCAGTACTTC. Amino acid sequence: CASKRTDTSYEQYF. The V and J genes are TRBV28 and TRBJ2-7; the D gene is possibly TRBD1 (5 bases). V gave up 7 bases and J gave up 1 base, with 14 bases separating them. Germline V lookup: CDR1 MDHEN, CDR2 SYDVKM. The CDR3 runs to 14 residues.